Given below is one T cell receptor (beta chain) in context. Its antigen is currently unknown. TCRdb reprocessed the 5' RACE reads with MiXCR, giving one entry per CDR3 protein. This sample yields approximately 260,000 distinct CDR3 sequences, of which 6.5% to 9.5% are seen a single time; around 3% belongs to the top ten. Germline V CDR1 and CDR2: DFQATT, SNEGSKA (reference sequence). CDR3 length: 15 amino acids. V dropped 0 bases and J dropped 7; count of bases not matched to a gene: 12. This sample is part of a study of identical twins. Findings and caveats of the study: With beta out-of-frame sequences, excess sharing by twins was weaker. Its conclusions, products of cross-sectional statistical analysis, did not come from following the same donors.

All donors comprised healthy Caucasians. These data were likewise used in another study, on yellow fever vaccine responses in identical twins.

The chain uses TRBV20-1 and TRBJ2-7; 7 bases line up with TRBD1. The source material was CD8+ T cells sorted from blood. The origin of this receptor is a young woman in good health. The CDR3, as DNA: TGCAGTGCTAGAGATCAAAAGTGGACAGGTGGAGAGCAGTACTTC. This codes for CSARDQKWTGGEQYF.